This TCR beta chain was recorded in a study of T cells in localized non-small cell lung cancer. Whole-study findings and limits: Researchers found a median approximately 55 of the top 100 tumor clones in adjacent lung. Adjacent uninvolved lung tissue had the highest T cell clonality, exceeding tumor. Heterogeneity stays possible, as sequencing covered only one tumor region.

CDR1 and CDR2 from the germline V gene are MNHNY and SVGAGI (reference sequence). Trimming cost V 2 bases and J 5 bases, with 18 bases left between them. The CDR3 runs 16 residues. A remark on this clone: Its target is unknown.

Clones were sequenced by immunoSEQ multiplex PCR, and TCRdb holds only the in-frame ones, with some missing. Of tens of thousands of clones detected, roughly nine tenths appear once; the ten largest clones hold roughly 22%. The clonotype was recovered from a man aged 40 to 69 with stage II squamous cell lung carcinoma. The input for sequencing was PBMCs, taken before any cancer treatment. The genes are TRBV6-6 and TRBJ1-1, with TRBD1 as a possible D gene (6 bases). CDR3 DNA: TGTGCCAGCAGTTACCCCAATTTACAGGGTGGGACTGAAGCTTTCTTT. Amino acids: CASSYPNLQGGTEAFF.